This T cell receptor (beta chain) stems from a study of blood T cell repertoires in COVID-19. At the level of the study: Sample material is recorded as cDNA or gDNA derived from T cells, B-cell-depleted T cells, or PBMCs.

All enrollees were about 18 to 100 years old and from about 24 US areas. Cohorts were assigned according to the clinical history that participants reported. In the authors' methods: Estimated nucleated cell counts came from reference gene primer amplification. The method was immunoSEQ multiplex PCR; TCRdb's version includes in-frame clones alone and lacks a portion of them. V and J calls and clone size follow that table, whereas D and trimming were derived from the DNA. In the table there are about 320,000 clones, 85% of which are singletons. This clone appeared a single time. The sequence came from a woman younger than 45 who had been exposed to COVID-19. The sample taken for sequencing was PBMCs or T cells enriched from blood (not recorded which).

The DNA for the CDR3 is TGTGCCAGCAGTGAAGGGTCGGCCCAGTACTTC. Its protein product is CASSEGSAQYF. The chain links TRBV2 to TRBJ2-5; no firm D call. Between the trimmed V and J ends, which lost 1 base and 9 bases, there was a span of 6 bases. The CDR3 is made up of 11 amino acids. CDR1 and CDR2 from the germline V gene are SNHLY and FYNNEI.